This TCR beta chain was identified during a study of human T cells and chemical hapten exposure. Study overall: The study traced per-sample TCR yield variation mainly to small differences in pooled library volumes.

This CDR3 comprises 15 residues. Trimming pared 5 bases from V and 1 base from J, leaving 14 bases between. CDR1 is WSHSY, CDR2 SAAADI, per germline. With regard to this clonotype: Its antigen is not identified.

For the library, individual cDNA molecules each received unique molecular identifiers. TCRdb passed the 5' RACE reads through MiXCR, listing each CDR3 protein once. The table includes under 150,000 distinct CDR3 sequences, roughly 18% detected once. Study-level results: Counts of TCRs above 1 in 1000 frequency stayed unchanged with DPC sensitization.

Unseparated into fractions, whole blood served as the source from which total RNA was extracted. The J gene is TRBJ1-1, the V gene TRBV10-2; no definite D call. The receptor was derived from a human donor in good health. The CDR3 sequence is CASSWAREGNTEAFF. The CDR3 coding sequence is TGCGCCAGCAGTTGGGCGAGGGAAGGGAACACTGAAGCTTTCTTT.